These 2 T cell receptor beta chains came from one sample sequenced in a study of T cells in Graves' hyperthyroidism and ophthalmopathy. Researchers amplified the TCR beta CDR3 regions from RNA transcripts. Using the HTBI primer set, a first-round RT-PCR was run on the TCR CDR3. TCRdb reprocessed the multiplex PCR reads with MiXCR, giving one entry per CDR3 protein. The repertoire holds roughly 380,000 distinct CDR3 sequences, with 15% to 20% as singletons. Sequences were obtained from blood. All receptors derive from a woman between 18 and 30 years old with Graves' hyperthyroidism.

This chain uses TRBV12-5 with TRBJ1-1; D uncertain. Trimming removed 8 bases at V and 5 bases at J, with 15 bases between. The CDR3 has 13 amino acids. Germline V CDR1 and CDR2: LGHNT, FRNRAP. This CDR3 is CASRKETWTEAFF. Here the CDR3 DNA reads TGTGCTAGTAGGAAGGAGACTTGGACTGAAGCTTTCTTT.

This clonotype was counted ten times or more. The J gene is TRBJ1-2, the V gene TRBV6-2 or TRBV6-3; weak D call: TRBD1 (5 bases). The CDR3 loop spans 13 amino acids. V lost 9 bases, J lost 3 bases, and 14 bases lay in between. Germline-derived CDR1 and CDR2 are MNHEY and SVGEGT. CDR3 residues: CASRTGTDYGYTF. CDR3 DNA: TGTGCCAGTCGGACCGGGACTGACTATGGCTACACCTTC.